The 28 T cell receptor beta chains listed next were all sequenced from one sample in a study of OX40 agonist ivuxolimab in advanced cancers. The protocol was immunoSEQ multiplex PCR, while the TCRdb copy is restricted to in-frame clones and leaves out a portion. This sample has 43,000 or so clones; roughly 90% occur once, and the top ten carry around 1.1%. Material: CD4+ or CD8+ T cells sorted from blood, obtained in a trial of the OX40 agonist ivuxolimab. These receptors came from an adult with an advanced solid tumor such as melanoma, head and neck, liver or kidney cancer.

This chain connects TRBV5-4 to TRBJ2-1; 9 bases agree with TRBD2. The germline gives CDR1 SGHNT, CDR2 YYREEE (reference sequence). This CDR3 region has 13 residues. V lost 4 bases to trimming and J lost 10 bases; unmatched junction nucleotides: 6. The CDR3 spells CASSRGLAGEQFF. CDR3 DNA sequence: TGTGCCAGCAGCCGGGGACTAGCAGGCGAGCAGTTCTTC.

This sequence joins TRBV13 and TRBJ2-1; 14 bases map to TRBD2. The CDR3 is 16 amino acids. With V trimmed by 4 bases and J by 6 bases, 5 bases remained unmatched. Germline V gives CDR1 PRHDT, CDR2 FYEKMQ (reference sequence). The CDR3 protein is CASSSGTSGSGNEQFF. The DNA for the CDR3 is TGTGCCAGCAGCTCCGGGACTAGCGGGAGCGGCAATGAGCAGTTCTTC. The variable domain in full, with the rest retrieved from reference TRBV13 and TRBJ2-1, is AAGVIQSPRHLIKEKRETATLKCYPIPRHDTVYWYQQGPGQDPQFLISFYEKMQSDKGSIPDRFSAQQFSDYHSELNMSSLELGDSALYFCASSSGTSGSGNEQFFGPGTRLTVL.

This sequence joins TRBV4-3 and TRBJ1-4; D is possibly TRBD1 (5 bases). The CDR3 is 16 residues long. V lost 0 bases, J lost 4 bases, and 12 bases lay in between. Germline assignment: CDR1 LGHNA and CDR2 YSLEER. CDR3 region: CASSQDVGRVNEKLFF. For the CDR3, the DNA is TGCGCCAGCAGCCAAGATGTTGGCAGGGTTAATGAAAAACTGTTTTTT.

V is TRBV7-8 and J is TRBJ2-7; D gene unclear. V gave up 5 bases and J gave up 3 bases, with 5 bases separating them. Per germline, CDR1 SGHVS and CDR2 FQNEAQ. The CDR3 covers 11 residues. The DNA of the CDR3 is TGTGCCAGCAGCAGGGACTACGAGCAGTACTTC. Protein product: CASSRDYEQYF.

This clone showed up just once. This chain joins TRBV5-1 and TRBJ2-1, with D hard to call. CDR1 is SGHRS, CDR2 YFSETQ, per germline. With 2 bases removed from V and 7 bases from J, the gap between germline ends came to 10 bases. The CDR3 runs to 13 residues. The CDR3 DNA reads as TGCGCCAGCAGCTTCTCAACAAGGAATGAGCAGTTCTTC. As protein: CASSFSTRNEQFF.

The chain joins TRBV28 to TRBJ2-3, with 9 nucleotides matching TRBD2. V lost 2 bases to trimming and J lost 0 bases; unmatched junction nucleotides: 0. Germline lookup yields CDR1 MDHEN and CDR2 SYDVKM. CDR3 size: 15 residues. CDR3 sequence (DNA): TGTGCCAGCAGTTTAGCGGGAGGGAGCACAGATACGCAGTATTTT. Translation gives CASSLAGGSTDTQYF.

The chain has TRBV4-3 and TRBJ1-3; D might be TRBD1 (6 bases). Germline CDR1 reads LGHNA; CDR2 reads YSLEER. This CDR3 region has 15 residues. V gave up 4 bases and J gave up 0 bases, with 10 bases separating them. The CDR3 loop is CASSRGRGSGNTIYF. In DNA form, the CDR3 reads TGCGCCAGCAGCCGGGGCAGGGGCTCTGGAAACACCATATATTTT.

The chain combines TRBV7-9 with TRBJ2-7; D unresolved. The V gene's germline CDR1 is SEHNR and CDR2 FQNEAQ (reference sequence). This CDR3 region has 12 residues. The V and J ends lost 6 bases and 0 bases respectively, with 6 bases between them. The CDR3 reads CASRSSSYEQYF. The CDR3 region has the DNA TGTGCCAGCAGGTCTAGCTCCTACGAGCAGTACTTC. The full variable domain, in which reference TRBV7-9 and TRBJ2-7 provide the parts outside the CDR3, is DTGVSQNPRHKITKRGQNVTFRCDPISEHNRLYWYRQTLGQGPEFLTYFQNEAQLEKSRLLSDRFSAERPKGSFSTLEIQRTEQGDSAMYLCASRSSSYEQYFGPGTRLTVT.

This chain uses TRBV16 with TRBJ1-1; TRBD1 aligns across 8 bases. In germline, CDR1 is KGHSY, CDR2 FQNENV. The CDR3 extends over 15 amino acids. J gave up 1 base and V 4 bases, and 5 bases lay outside the gene matches. The CDR3 here is CASSLRQGRNTEAFF. In nucleotides, the CDR3 is TGTGCCAGCAGCCTCCGACAGGGGAGGAACACTGAAGCTTTCTTT.

This chain uses TRBV5-1 with TRBJ2-2; D tentatively fits TRBD1 or TRBD2 (5 bases each). The CDR3 extends over 16 amino acids. CDR1 is SGHRS and CDR2 is YFSETQ in the germline V gene. The V and J ends lost 0 bases and 6 bases respectively, with 15 bases between them. In DNA form, the CDR3 reads TGCGCCAGCAGCTTGGACCCGGGACCCGTGGCCGGGGAGCTGTTTTTT. Translated, it gives CASSLDPGPVAGELFF.

The chain carries TRBV27 and TRBJ1-1, with TRBD1 matching over 10 bases. Germline CDR1 and CDR2: MNHEY and SMNVEV (reference sequence). V lost 5 bases and J lost 1; bases outside the gene matches: 7. The CDR3 is 16 amino acids. Here the CDR3 DNA reads TGTGCCAGCAGTCTGGGGACAGGGGCGTCGAACACTGAAGCTTTCTTT. Translation gives CASSLGTGASNTEAFF.

V gene TRBV11-1 combines with J gene TRBJ2-1, with TRBD2 matching over 10 bases. V dropped 5 bases and J dropped 5; count of bases not matched to a gene: 9. Germline values: CDR1 SGHAT, CDR2 FQDESV (reference sequence). The CDR3 length is 16 residues. CDR3 in DNA: TGTGCCAGCAGCCGACCCCTCGGACTAGCGGACAATGAGCAGTTCTTC. The encoded protein is CASSRPLGLADNEQFF.

This chain joins TRBV18 and TRBJ2-4; possibly TRBD1 for D (5 bases). The germline V and J ends were trimmed by 3 bases and 3 bases, with 12 bases remaining between them. CDR1 and CDR2 (germline): KGHSH, LQKENI. The CDR3 spans 15 residues. For the CDR3, the DNA is TGTGCCAGCTCACCCCCGGTAGGGGACAAAAACATTCAGTACTTC. Translated, it gives CASSPPVGDKNIQYF.

This chain uses TRBV19 with TRBJ2-7; 12 nucleotides agree with TRBD1. The germline CDR1 and CDR2 sequences are LNHDA and SQIVND (reference sequence). The CDR3 extends over 15 amino acids. V lost 5 bases to trimming and J lost 6 bases; unmatched junction nucleotides: 8. CDR3 nucleotide sequence: TGTGCCAGTAGTGACCTGGGGACAGGGGGCTTCGAGCAGTACTTC. This sequence encodes CASSDLGTGGFEQYF.

As to this clone: Relative to the germline gene, one junction end is altered; a read error may explain this. The V and J genes are TRBV28 and TRBJ2-1; TRBD2 matches 9 bases. The germline V gene encodes CDR1 MDHEN and CDR2 SYDVKM. The CDR3 has 11 amino acids. In DNA, the CDR3 is TGTGCCAGCAGTTTTCTAGCGGGAAAGATCTTC. Translation gives CASSFLAGKIF.

The chain is built from TRBV9 and TRBJ2-5, with 10 positions matching TRBD2. The J call is uncertain, as TRBJ2-7 better fits the DNA end. The germline V gene encodes CDR1 SGDLS and CDR2 YYNGEE. This CDR3 is built from 18 residues. CDR3: CASSVGIRLAGVAYEQYF. CDR3 nucleotides: TGTGCCAGCAGCGTAGGAATTCGACTAGCGGGTGTTGCCTACGAGCAGTACTTC.

The chain links TRBV28 to TRBJ2-3; tentatively, D is TRBD2 (6 bases). The V gene lost 2 bases and the J gene lost 4 bases, with 7 bases spanning the gap. Germline loops: CDR1 MDHEN, CDR2 SYDVKM. The CDR3 spans 13 residues. The CDR3 nucleotides read TGTGCCAGCAGTTTAACGGGAGCAGATACGCAGTATTTT. It specifies CASSLTGADTQYF.

The V call is TRBV7-3, the J call TRBJ2-3; the D call may be TRBD1 or TRBD2 (5 bases each). Trimming shortened V by 6 bases and J by 0 bases, and 7 bases separated the two germline ends. This CDR3 spans 13 amino acids. Germline values: CDR1 SGHTA, CDR2 FQGTGA. The CDR3 DNA follows: TGTGCCAGCAGTTGGGACAGCACAGATACGCAGTATTTT. It codes for CASSWDSTDTQYF.

This chain uses TRBV5-4 with TRBJ2-5; 8 bases match TRBD1. The CDR3 covers 14 residues. Germline trimming cut 2 bases from V and 1 base from J; bases unmatched to any gene: 1. CDR1 SGHNT and CDR2 YYREEE come from the germline V gene (reference sequence). CDR3 sequence: CASSFDRGQETQYF. CDR3 nucleotide sequence: TGTGCCAGCAGCTTCGACAGGGGCCAAGAGACCCAGTACTTC.

The chain combines TRBV11-2 with TRBJ2-3; D is unclear. The V end lost 2 bases, the J end lost 2 bases, and 8 bases lay between the germline ends. The CDR3 contains 14 residues. Germline CDR1 SGHAT, CDR2 FQNNGV. CDR3: CASSLRDLTDTQYF. The CDR3, as DNA: TGTGCCAGCAGCTTAAGAGATCTCACAGATACGCAGTATTTT.

V usage is TRBV7-2 and J usage is TRBJ2-1, with a tentative D call TRBD1 (5 bases). Germline loops: CDR1 SGHTA, CDR2 FQGNSA. Trimming shortened V by 5 bases and J by 2 bases, and 13 bases separated the two germline ends. CDR3 length equals 15 residues. The CDR3, as DNA: TGTGCCAGCAGCGCAGGGATTTTCACCTACAATGAGCAGTTCTTC. Residues: CASSAGIFTYNEQFF.

The chain recombines TRBV14 with TRBJ2-3, with D uncertain. CDR1 and CDR2 from the germline V gene are SGHDN and FVKESK. Trimming cost V 0 bases and J 6 bases, with 1 base left between them. The CDR3 loop spans 11 amino acids. The CDR3: CASSQEDTQYF. CDR3 coding DNA: TGTGCCAGCAGCCAAGAGGATACGCAGTATTTT.

The chain is built from TRBV30 and TRBJ2-3, with unresolved D. The CDR3 is made up of 13 amino acids. Per germline, CDR1 GTSNPN and CDR2 SVGIG (reference sequence). Deletions cut 4 bases from V and 10 bases from J, with 18 bases between. The CDR3 coding sequence is TGTGCCTGGAAACCCCACAAACACGATTCGCAGTATTTT. Translation: CAWKPHKHDSQYF.

The chain joins TRBV15 to TRBJ2-1, with TRBD1 matching over 9 bases. Germline CDR1 is LNHNV and CDR2 is YYDKDF (reference sequence). This CDR3 is 15 amino acids long. Losses at the gene ends were 8 bases for V and 1 base for J; bases not matched to a gene: 6. The CDR3 spells CATDRGDRSYNEQFF. DNA for the CDR3: TGTGCCACCGACAGGGGGGATAGGTCCTACAATGAGCAGTTCTTC.

The rearrangement links TRBV30 to TRBJ2-3; TRBD2 aligns across 8 bases. Germline V gene data show CDR1 as GTSNPN and CDR2 as SVGIG (reference sequence). Trimming cost V 3 bases and J 5 bases; bases outside gene matches: 4. CDR3 size: 13 residues. The CDR3 sequence: CAWRSGSGDTQYF. CDR3 DNA sequence: TGTGCCTGGAGGAGCGGGAGTGGAGATACGCAGTATTTT.

V is TRBV28 and J is TRBJ2-1; 7 bases are shared with TRBD2. The CDR3 has 12 residues. Germline V gene lookup returns CDR1 MDHEN and CDR2 SYDVKM. The CDR3 nucleotides are TGTGCGGGGGGGAGCTCCTACAATGAGCAGTTCTTC. This translates into CAGGSSYNEQFF.

The chain combines TRBV15 with TRBJ1-4; 7 bases line up with TRBD1. Germline V gene sequence: CDR1 LNHNV, CDR2 YYDKDF (reference sequence). V shed 4 bases and J 8 bases; nucleotides not matched to a gene: 7. The length of the CDR3 is 14 residues. The CDR3 nucleotides are TGTGCCACCAGCATGCCAGGGGGTTTCGAAAAACTGTTTTTT. It codes for CATSMPGGFEKLFF.

The V and J genes are TRBV5-6 and TRBJ2-4; TRBD2 agrees at 7 bases. Germline V gives CDR1 SGHDT, CDR2 YYEEEE. The CDR3 sequence is 14 residues long. With 3 bases clipped from V and 5 bases from J, the junction kept 5 bases outside the gene matches. Here the CDR3 reads CASSSIGRENIQYF. The CDR3 DNA is TGTGCCAGCAGCTCTATAGGGAGGGAAAACATTCAGTACTTC. Looking up the rest from reference TRBV5-6 and TRBJ2-4 gives the full variable domain: DAGVTQSPTHLIKTRGQQVTLRCSPKSGHDTVSWYQQALGQGPQFIFQYYEEEERQRGNFPDRFSGHQFPNYSSELNVNALLLGDSALYLCASSSIGRENIQYFGAGTRLSVL.